A single sample is the source of the 15 T cell receptor beta chains below, sequenced in a study of CD8 T cells in ankylosing spondylitis. TCRdb independently ran MiXCR on the 5' RACE reads; one entry per CDR3 protein. In the table there are around 130,000 distinct CDR3 sequences, around 7% of which are singletons. What was sequenced was blood, either unsorted or a sorted T cell fraction (not recorded which). These receptor sequences come from a male donor with ankylosing spondylitis or in good health (not recorded which).

This clonotype was counted at least ten times. This chain uses TRBV5-5 with TRBJ2-5; 9 nucleotides agree with TRBD2. The CDR3 sequence is 15 residues long. CDR1 and CDR2 from the germline V gene are SGHKS and YYEKEE (reference sequence). The V and J ends lost 0 bases and 4 bases, in that order; junction bases with no gene match: 4. CDR3 bases: TGTGCCAGCAGCTTGGATAGCGGGAGCGGAGAGACCCAGTACTTC. Its protein product is CASSLDSGSGETQYF.

The chain carries TRBV5-1 and TRBJ1-3; perhaps TRBD1 as D (6 bases). The CDR3 is 16 amino acids. Trimming removed 1 base from V and 0 bases from J, with 11 bases in between. In germline, CDR1 is SGHRS, CDR2 YFSETQ. The CDR3 reads CASSLRGVPSGNTIYF. DNA for the CDR3: TGCGCCAGCAGCTTGAGGGGGGTTCCCTCTGGAAACACCATATATTTT. The full variable domain, completed using reference TRBV5-1 and TRBJ1-3, is KAGVTQTPRYLIKTRGQQVTLSCSPISGHRSVSWYQQTPGQGLQFLFEYFSETQRNKGNFPGRFSGRQFSNSRSEMNVSTLELGDSALYLCASSLRGVPSGNTIYFGEGSWLTVV.

For this clonotype: Relative to the germline gene, one junction end is altered; a read error may explain this. The rearrangement uses TRBV5-5 and TRBJ2-1; D gene unclear. From germline, CDR1 is SGHKS and CDR2 YYEKEE (reference sequence). The CDR3 is made up of 16 amino acids. The CDR3 here is CAISPGQNIPYNEQFF. DNA of the CDR3: TGTGCCATCAGCCCCGGGCAGAACATTCCCTACAATGAGCAGTTCTTC.

This clonotype was counted many times. The chain combines TRBV7-2 with TRBJ2-7; no reliable D call. Germline V gene data show CDR1 as SGHTA and CDR2 as FQGNSA. V lost 5 bases and J 7 bases, leaving 9 bases between the germline ends. The CDR3 is 11 residues long. As DNA, the CDR3 is TGTGCCAGCAGCCCCCGAGATGAGCAGTACTTC. Its translation is CASSPRDEQYF.

Many counts were recorded for this clonotype. The rearrangement links TRBV7-7 to TRBJ2-2, with D possibly TRBD2 on 6 matching bases. The ends were cut back, 5 bases at V and 8 bases at J, with 18 bases in the middle. The CDR3 totals 15 residues. Germline assignment: CDR1 SSHAT and CDR2 FNYEAQ (reference sequence). CDR3 residues: CASSGPGLLSGELFF. CDR3 DNA: TGTGCCAGCAGCGGACCGGGACTCCTTTCGGGGGAGCTGTTTTTT.

Concerning this clonotype: A much larger clone differs by one base, so this may be a read error. The chain has TRBV5-1 and TRBJ2-1; unclear D gene. Germline V lookup: CDR1 SGHRS, CDR2 YFSETQ. The CDR3 is 14 amino acids. Trimming removed 0 bases at V and 6 bases at J, with 10 bases between. The CDR3, as DNA: TGCGCCAGCAGCTTGGGTAACAGACCCAATGAGCAGTTCTTC. The encoded protein is CASSLGNRPNEQFF.

This clonotype was counted at least ten times. The chain is built from TRBV20-1 and TRBJ2-3, with 9 bases aligning to TRBD1. Germline trimming cut 7 bases from V and 9 bases from J; bases unmatched to any gene: 20. The CDR3 is made up of 16 amino acids. From germline, CDR1 is DFQATT and CDR2 SNEGSKA (reference sequence). CDR3 bases: TGCAGTGTCTTACAGGGGGCGTCCTTCCTGGGGTGGACGCAGTATTTT. It translates to CSVLQGASFLGWTQYF.

In this sample, this clonotype turned up many times. This chain uses TRBV5-1 with TRBJ2-7; possibly TRBD1 for D (5 bases). Germline lookup yields CDR1 SGHRS and CDR2 YFSETQ. V gave up 1 base and J gave up 0 bases, with 8 bases separating them. This CDR3 is 14 amino acids long. CDR3 DNA sequence: TGCGCCAGCAGCTTGCGACAGCCCTCCTACGAGCAGTACTTC. It codes for CASSLRQPSYEQYF.

In DNA form, the CDR3 reads TGTGCCTGGAGTGTACTAGAGGGGAGGAAGGGCTACGAGCAGTACTTC. As protein: CAWSVLEGRKGYEQYF. The V gene is TRBV30, the J gene TRBJ2-7; tentatively, D is TRBD2 (6 bases). This CDR3 contains 16 residues. Germline V gene lookup returns CDR1 GTSNPN and CDR2 SVGIG (reference sequence). Deletions cut 0 bases from V and 3 bases from J, with 18 bases between. Complete variable domain (other parts from reference TRBV30 and TRBJ2-7): SQTIHQWPATLVQPVGSPLSLECTVEGTSNPNLYWYRQAAGRGLQLLFYSVGIGQISSEVPQNLSASRPQDRQFILSSKKLLLSDSGFYLCAWSVLEGRKGYEQYFGPGTRLTVT.

Remarks on this clonotype: This may stem from a read error, because a much larger clone lies one nucleotide away. The conserved phenylalanine or tryptophan is not found at the CDR3 terminus, so this likely reflects a read error. The rearrangement links TRBV28 to TRBJ2-4; 11 nucleotides match TRBD1. Germline V gene sequence: CDR1 MDHEN, CDR2 SYDVKM. V was pared by 5 bases and J by 9 bases, with 6 bases of the junction left unmatched. The length of the CDR3 is 14 residues. CDR3 in DNA: TGTGCCAGCAGTCCCCGGACAGGGGGCGGCATTCAGTACCTC. It specifies CASSPRTGGGIQYL.

This clonotype has more than one count but fewer than ten. This chain uses TRBV2 with TRBJ1-2; D gene uncertain. V shed 6 bases and J shed 2 bases, with 13 bases lying between them. The CDR3 length is 14 residues. Germline V gives CDR1 SNHLY, CDR2 FYNNEI. This chain's CDR3 is CASRDGLGNYGYTF. The CDR3 bases are TGTGCCAGCAGGGACGGCCTCGGAAACTATGGCTACACCTTC.

This clonotype has ten or more counts. V gene TRBV20-1 combines with J gene TRBJ2-7; unclear D gene. The CDR3 runs to 13 residues. CDR1 and CDR2 (germline): DFQATT, SNEGSKA (reference sequence). The V end was cut by 3 bases, the J end by 0 bases, with 9 bases between. CDR3 bases: TGCAGTGCTAGCATTACAACCTCCTACGAGCAGTACTTC. It is translated as CSASITTSYEQYF.

The sample holds many counts of this clonotype. The chain couples TRBV5-1 to TRBJ1-5; D ambiguous. Looked up from germline, CDR1 is SGHRS and CDR2 is YFSETQ. CDR3 length equals 13 residues. V lost 3 bases and J lost 5, with 9 bases in between. CDR3 bases: TGCGCCAGCAGCTCCTACACAGATCAGCCCCAGCATTTT. Translated, it gives CASSSYTDQPQHF. Together with reference TRBV5-1 and TRBJ1-5, the CDR3 gives the full variable domain: KAGVTQTPRYLIKTRGQQVTLSCSPISGHRSVSWYQQTPGQGLQFLFEYFSETQRNKGNFPGRFSGRQFSNSRSEMNVSTLELGDSALYLCASSSYTDQPQHFGDGTRLSIL.

This clonotype was recorded at least ten times. V gene TRBV7-2 combines with J gene TRBJ1-2, with D possibly TRBD1 on 5 matching bases. The CDR3 is made up of 15 amino acids. The germline V and J ends were trimmed by 4 bases and 4 bases, with 16 bases remaining between them. Per germline, CDR1 SGHTA and CDR2 FQGNSA. CDR3: CASSSPGGTGYGYTF. CDR3 coding DNA: TGTGCCAGCAGCTCCCCTGGGGGTACTGGCTATGGCTACACCTTC.

The chain recombines TRBV27 with TRBJ2-7; D perhaps matches TRBD2 (5 bases). Germline V CDR1 and CDR2: MNHEY, SMNVEV (reference sequence). The CDR3 runs to 13 residues. Trimming pared 3 bases from V and 3 bases from J, leaving 9 bases between. The CDR3, as DNA: TGTGCCAGCAGTTTTTCGAGGGACTACGAGCAGTACTTC. Its protein is CASSFSRDYEQYF.